What follows is one T cell receptor (beta chain) and its context. Its antigen is undetermined. This sample was taken from a study of metastatic and nonmetastatic thyroid tumors. Study-level background: A comparison of repertoires was made across blood and tumor or nodule tissue from malignant and benign thyroid patients.

None of the patients had undergone any treatment ahead of thyroid surgery. In the authors' methods: Construction of a distant-metastasis classifier for papillary thyroid cancer relied on CDR3 differences across clinicopathological groups. TCRdb redid the clone calls on the PCR reads using MiXCR. The V and J calls and clone size come from TCRdb's table, not from the authors' own analysis. The data contain roughly 20,000 clones, around a third of them singletons. Study results and limitations: A significant increase in TCR beta diversity was reportedly seen in malignant thyroid tumors relative to benign nodules, in blood and tumor.

V gave up 7 bases and J gave up 5 bases, with 14 bases separating them. The CDR3 has 13 residues. Germline loops: CDR1 LNHDA, CDR2 SQIVND (reference sequence). The TCR was taken from a female donor with papillary thyroid cancer or a benign thyroid nodule (not recorded which). Some clones in this sample may be carry-over from other donors' samples. Sequencing input: blood. The chain links TRBV19 to TRBJ2-5; no reliable D call. CDR3 in DNA: TGTGCCAGTACTACTTCGGGTGGGGAGACCCAGTACTTC. It translates to CASTTSGGETQYF.